These T cell receptor beta chains were read from a single sample in a study of cytomegalovirus exposure and HLA in healthy donors. Sequenced by immunoSEQ multiplex PCR; TCRdb stores in-frame clones only, minus some. The table includes 250,000 to 350,000 clones, approximately 90% detected once. The source material was PBMCs. All receptors come from a woman younger than 45 in good health and CMV-seropositive. The CDR3 runs from the conserved cysteine through the conserved F or W. The order of the fields is clone size, V gene, D gene, J gene, CDR3 length, CDR3 DNA, CDR3 protein. A D gene is named only where the DNA matches it firmly. Some rows mark clone size as missing; the rest say once, few, many or name a class of expanded clone.

-,TRBV5-6,-,TRBJ1-5,16,TGTGCCAGCAGCACCCGGGGCCTGGGGGACAATCAGCCCCAGCATTTT,CASSTRGLGDNQPQHF
-,TRBV7-3,-,TRBJ2-2,13,TGTGCCAGCAGCGCGACTGCTACCGGGGAGCTGTTTTTT,CASSATATGELFF
-,TRBV11-2,-,TRBJ2-7,15,TGTGCCAGCAGCTTAGAGGCAGAAAGCTCCTACGAGCAGTACTTC,CASSLEAESSYEQYF
-,TRBV7-3,-,TRBJ2-1,13,TGTGCCAGCAGCTTAAAGTTAGGGAATGAGCAGTTCTTC,CASSLKLGNEQFF
-,TRBV19,-,TRBJ1-1,13,TGTGCCAGTAGCAACGGGATTAACACTGAAGCTTTCTTT,CASSNGINTEAFF
-,TRBV5-1,TRBD1,TRBJ1-1,12,TGCGCCACCCAGGGGGAGGGCACTGAAGCTTTCTTT,CATQGEGTEAFF
-,TRBV29-1,TRBD1,TRBJ2-7,16,TGCAGCGTCGGAGGTCGGGACAGGAGAACCTCCTACGAGCAGTACTTC,CSVGGRDRRTSYEQYF
-,TRBV5-6,-,TRBJ1-3,16,TGTGCCAGCAGCTTCGTTGGTCGGGGTGGTGGAAACACCATATATTTT,CASSFVGRGGGNTIYF
-,TRBV6-5,-,TRBJ1-3,16,TGTGCCAGCAGTTACTCGGACAGACTAAGAACAAACACCATATATTTT,CASSYSDRLRTNTIYF
-,TRBV9,TRBD1,TRBJ1-3,17,TGTGCCAGCAGCCCCCAGCCGATCAGGGGGCCTGGAAACACCATATATTTT,CASSPQPIRGPGNTIYF
-,TRBV9,-,TRBJ2-2,14,TGTGCCAGCCGTAGGGACGCGAACACCGGGGAGCTGTTTTTT,CASRRDANTGELFF
-,TRBV12-5,-,TRBJ2-5,13,TGTGCTAGTGGCGTAGGGGTTGCAGAGACCCAGTACTTC,CASGVGVAETQYF
once,TRBV5-1,-,TRBJ1-5,15,TGCGCCAGCAGCCTGCTAGGGGGTAGCAATCAGCCCCAGCATTTT,CASSLLGGSNQPQHF
-,TRBV9,-,TRBJ2-7,13,TGTGCCAGCAGCGTGGGTGGGTCCTACGAGCAGTACTTC,CASSVGGSYEQYF
-,TRBV19,-,TRBJ2-7,13,TGTGCCAGTAGTATAGGCCTAGCGTACGAGCAGTACTTC,CASSIGLAYEQYF
few,TRBV10-3,-,TRBJ1-2,12,TGTGCCATCGCGGGGATGTCATATGGCTACACCTTC,CAIAGMSYGYTF
-,TRBV5-1,TRBD2,TRBJ2-1,15,TGCGCCAGCACCCCCCAGGCGGGAGGGCACAATGAGCAGTTCTTC,CASTPQAGGHNEQFF
-,TRBV7-6,TRBD2,TRBJ2-1,16,TGTGCCAGCAGCTTAGAGGCGGGGGGGCCCGGAAATGAGCAGTTCTTC,CASSLEAGGPGNEQFF
-,TRBV29-1,TRBD1,TRBJ1-3,13,TGCAGCGTCGGGACAGGGGGTAAAAACACCATATATTTT,CSVGTGGKNTIYF
-,TRBV6-7,-,TRBJ2-2,15,TGTGCCAGCAGTTACTCGATAGGGGAGTCCGGGGAGCTGTTTTTT,CASSYSIGESGELFF
-,TRBV5-1,-,TRBJ2-1,18,TGCGCCAGCAGCTTGGGTTGGGGTACCTTGACATCTTTCAATGAGCAGTTCTTC,CASSLGWGTLTSFNEQFF
-,TRBV5-1,-,TRBJ1-1,14,TGCGCCAGCAGCCCTCTGGAATCGGGTACTGAAGCTTTCTTT,CASSPLESGTEAFF
few,TRBV28,TRBD1,TRBJ2-1,15,TGTGCCAGCAGTTCTCCGGGACAGGGAGGTAATGAGCAGTTCTTC,CASSSPGQGGNEQFF
-,TRBV23-1,-,TRBJ1-5,16,TGCGCCAGCAGTCAATCAAGCGTCGATAGCAATCAGCCCCAGCATTTT,CASSQSSVDSNQPQHF
few,TRBV27,-,TRBJ2-7,15,TGTGCCAGCAGTTTATTCACAGGGAGCTCCTACGAGCAGTACTTC,CASSLFTGSSYEQYF
-,TRBV6-1,-,TRBJ1-2,14,TGTGCCAGCAGTGAACGGGTCCGGAACTATGGCTACACCTTC,CASSERVRNYGYTF
-,TRBV18,TRBD1,TRBJ1-2,14,TGTGCCAGCTCACCCGTACAGGGGTATGATGGCTACACCTTC,CASSPVQGYDGYTF
-,TRBV30,-,TRBJ2-7,12,TGTGCCTGGACCGCTCAAAACTACGAGCAGTACTTC,CAWTAQNYEQYF
-,TRBV4-3,TRBD1,TRBJ2-7,15,TGCGCCAGCAGCCCCGTGACAGGGGGCGTTTACGAGCAGTACTTC,CASSPVTGGVYEQYF
-,TRBV15,-,TRBJ2-7,13,TGTGCCACCAGCAGGGATCGAAACAACGAGCAGTACTTC,CATSRDRNNEQYF
once,TRBV6-5,TRBD2,TRBJ2-1,15,TGTGCCAGCAGTTACTCTAGCGGGGGGTACAATGAGCAGTTCTTC,CASSYSSGGYNEQFF
-,TRBV28,TRBD1,TRBJ2-1,11,TGTGCCAGCAGTTTTCGACAGGGGCAGTTCTTC,CASSFRQGQFF
-,TRBV4-3,-,TRBJ1-2,17,TGCGCCAGCAGCCACTATCAAAGGGGCAGGGAGAACTATGGCTACACCTTC,CASSHYQRGRENYGYTF
-,TRBV27,-,TRBJ1-2,12,TGTGCCAGCAGTTTTACCGGAGATGGCTACACCTTC,CASSFTGDGYTF
-,TRBV18,TRBD1,TRBJ2-7,14,TGTGCCAGCTCACTAGGACAGGGGACCTACGAGCAGTACTTC,CASSLGQGTYEQYF
-,TRBV28,-,TRBJ1-4,15,TGTGCCAGCAGTTACGCAGGCGCAACTAATGAAAAACTGTTTTTT,CASSYAGATNEKLFF
once,TRBV5-6,-,TRBJ2-4,16,TGTGCCAGCAGCTTTAGCCTTGGGATAGCCAAAAACATTCAGTACTTC,CASSFSLGIAKNIQYF
once,TRBV4-2,-,TRBJ2-1,16,TGTGCCAGCAGCCCATATGGAGGGCGGGGGCACAATGAGCAGTTCTTC,CASSPYGGRGHNEQFF
-,TRBV5-1,TRBD1,TRBJ2-1,13,TGCGCCAGCAGGCCGGGACAGGGCAATGAGCAGTTCTTC,CASRPGQGNEQFF
once,TRBV29-1,TRBD2,TRBJ2-5,14,TGCAGCGCCCTGGGACTATTGGTAGGAGAGACCCAGTACTTC,CSALGLLVGETQYF